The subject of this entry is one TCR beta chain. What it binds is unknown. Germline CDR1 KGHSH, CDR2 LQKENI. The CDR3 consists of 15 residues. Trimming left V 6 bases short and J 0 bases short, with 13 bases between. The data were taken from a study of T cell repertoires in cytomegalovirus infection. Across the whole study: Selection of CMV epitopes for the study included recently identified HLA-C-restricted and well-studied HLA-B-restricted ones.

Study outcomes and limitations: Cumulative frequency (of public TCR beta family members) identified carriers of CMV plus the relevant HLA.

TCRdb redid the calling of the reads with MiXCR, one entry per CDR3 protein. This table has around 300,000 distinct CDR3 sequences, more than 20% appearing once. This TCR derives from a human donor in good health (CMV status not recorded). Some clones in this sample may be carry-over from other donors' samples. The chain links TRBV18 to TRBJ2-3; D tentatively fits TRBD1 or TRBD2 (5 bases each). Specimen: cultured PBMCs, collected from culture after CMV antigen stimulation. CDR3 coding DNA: TGTGCCAGCTCGCCTCCGGGACCTAGCACAGATACGCAGTATTTT. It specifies CASSPPGPSTDTQYF. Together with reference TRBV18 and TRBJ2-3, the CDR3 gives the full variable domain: NAGVMQNPRHLVRRRGQEARLRCSPMKGHSHVYWYRQLPEEGLKFMVYLQKENIIDESGMPKERFSAEFPKEGPSILRIQQVVRGDSAAYFCASSPPGPSTDTQYFGPGTRLTVL.